This is a list of T cell receptor beta chains from one sample in a study of blood T cell repertoires in COVID-19. Only in-frame clones appear in the TCRdb table, and some are missing; sequencing was by immunoSEQ multiplex PCR. The sample records 190,000 or so clones, about three quarters being singletons. The sequencing sample was made of peripheral blood. These receptors were obtained from a woman aged 80 or over with COVID-19, enrolled during active disease. Both conserved end residues are part of each CDR3. The order of the fields is J gene, V gene, D gene, clone size, CDR3 protein, CDR3 DNA. A D gene is named only where the DNA matches it firmly. Only some rows state a clone size, as once, few, many or a class for expanded clones.

>TRBJ1-3|TRBV29-1|.|.
CSVESGSGNTIYF
TGCAGCGTTGAGTCGGGGTCAGGAAACACCATATATTTT
>TRBJ1-1|TRBV10-3|.|.
CAISVQGSTEAFF
TGTGCCATCAGTGTCCAGGGTTCCACTGAAGCTTTCTTT
>TRBJ1-5|TRBV28|.|.
CASSLSLAGRQPQHF
TGTGCCAGCAGTTTAAGCCTCGCAGGGCGTCAGCCCCAGCATTTT
>TRBJ1-1|TRBV10-3|.|.
CAISQQGPNTEAFF
TGTGCCATCAGCCAACAGGGACCCAACACTGAAGCTTTCTTT
>TRBJ1-2|TRBV28|TRBD1|few
CASSLGVGTGGRSGYTF
TGTGCCAGCAGTTTGGGTGTCGGGACAGGGGGCAGGAGTGGCTACACCTTC
>TRBJ1-2|TRBV5-4|TRBD1|.
CASSHGTGGFYGYTF
TGTGCCAGCAGCCACGGGACAGGGGGATTCTATGGCTACACCTTC
>TRBJ1-5|TRBV7-2|TRBD1|.
CASSLRTGGDQPQHF
TGTGCCAGCAGCTTAAGGACAGGGGGCGATCAGCCCCAGCATTTT
>TRBJ1-6|TRBV30|TRBD1|once
CGQGPRGPNSPLHF
TGTGGACAGGGACCCAGGGGGCCTAATTCACCCCTCCACTTT
>TRBJ2-1|TRBV5-4|.|.
CASSLGGQEFF
TGTGCCAGCAGCTTGGGGGGCCAGGAGTTCTTC
>TRBJ1-3|TRBV2|.|.
CASSSRGGNTIYF
TGTGCCAGCAGTTCTAGGGGCGGAAACACCATATATTTT